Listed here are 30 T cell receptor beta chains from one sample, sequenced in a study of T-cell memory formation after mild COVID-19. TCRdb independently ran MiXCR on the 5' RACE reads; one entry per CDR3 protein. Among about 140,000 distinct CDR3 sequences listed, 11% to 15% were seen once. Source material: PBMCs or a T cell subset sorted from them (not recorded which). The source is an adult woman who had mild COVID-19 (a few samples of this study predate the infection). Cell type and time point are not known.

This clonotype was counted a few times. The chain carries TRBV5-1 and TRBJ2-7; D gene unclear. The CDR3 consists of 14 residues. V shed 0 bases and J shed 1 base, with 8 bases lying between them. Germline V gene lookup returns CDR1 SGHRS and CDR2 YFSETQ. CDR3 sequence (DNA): TGCGCCAGCAGCTTGGACCCCGAGTCCTACGAGCAGTACTTC. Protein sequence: CASSLDPESYEQYF.

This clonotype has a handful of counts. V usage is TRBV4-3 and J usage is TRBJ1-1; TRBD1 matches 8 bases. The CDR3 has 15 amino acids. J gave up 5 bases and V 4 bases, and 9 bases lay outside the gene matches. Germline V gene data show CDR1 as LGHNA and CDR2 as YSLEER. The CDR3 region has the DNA TGCGCCAGCAGCCCTGGACAGGGCTTGGGGACTGAAGCTTTCTTT. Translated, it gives CASSPGQGLGTEAFF.

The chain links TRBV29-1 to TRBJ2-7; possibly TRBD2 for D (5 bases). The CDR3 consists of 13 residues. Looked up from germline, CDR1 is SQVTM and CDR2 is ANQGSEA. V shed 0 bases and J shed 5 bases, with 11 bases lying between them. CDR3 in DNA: TGCAGCGTTGAAGAGGTTTCCGGGAACGAGCAGTACTTC. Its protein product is CSVEEVSGNEQYF.

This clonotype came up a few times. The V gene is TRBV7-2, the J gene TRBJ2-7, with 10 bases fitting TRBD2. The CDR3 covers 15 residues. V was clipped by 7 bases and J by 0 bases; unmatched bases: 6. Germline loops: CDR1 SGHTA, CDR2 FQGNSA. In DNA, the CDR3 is TGTGCCAGCAAATTAGCGGGAGGTTTCTCCTACGAGCAGTACTTC. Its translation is CASKLAGGFSYEQYF.

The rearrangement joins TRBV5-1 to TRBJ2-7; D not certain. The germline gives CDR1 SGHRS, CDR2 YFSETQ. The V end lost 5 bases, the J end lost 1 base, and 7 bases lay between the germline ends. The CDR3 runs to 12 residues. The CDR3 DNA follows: TGCGCCAGCAGGGGTGGATCCTACGAGCAGTACTTC. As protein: CASRGGSYEQYF.

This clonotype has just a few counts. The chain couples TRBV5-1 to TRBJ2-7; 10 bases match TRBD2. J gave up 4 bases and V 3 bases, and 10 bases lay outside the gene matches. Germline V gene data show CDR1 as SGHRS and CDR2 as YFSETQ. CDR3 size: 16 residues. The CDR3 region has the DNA TGCGCCAGCAGCTCGCCCGCTAGCGGGAGTTGGTACGAGCAGTACTTC. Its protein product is CASSSPASGSWYEQYF.

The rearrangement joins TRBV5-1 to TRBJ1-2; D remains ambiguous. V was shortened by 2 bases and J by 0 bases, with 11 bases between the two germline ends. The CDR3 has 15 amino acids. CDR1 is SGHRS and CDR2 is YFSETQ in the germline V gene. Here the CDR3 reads CASSLMEFANYGYTF. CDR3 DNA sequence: TGCGCCAGCAGCTTAATGGAGTTCGCTAACTATGGCTACACCTTC.

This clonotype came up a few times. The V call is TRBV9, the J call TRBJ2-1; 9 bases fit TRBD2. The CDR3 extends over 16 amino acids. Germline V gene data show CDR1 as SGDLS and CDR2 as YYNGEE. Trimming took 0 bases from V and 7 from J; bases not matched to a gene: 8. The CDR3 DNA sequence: TGTGCCAGCAGCGTAGATAGCGGGAGTGCGGGAAATGAGCAGTTCTTC. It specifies CASSVDSGSAGNEQFF. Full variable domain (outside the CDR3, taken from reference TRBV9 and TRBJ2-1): DSGVTQTPKHLITATGQRVTLRCSPRSGDLSVYWYQQSLDQGLQFLIQYYNGEERAKGNILERFSAQQFPDLHSELNLSSLELGDSALYFCASSVDSGSAGNEQFFGPGTRLTVL.

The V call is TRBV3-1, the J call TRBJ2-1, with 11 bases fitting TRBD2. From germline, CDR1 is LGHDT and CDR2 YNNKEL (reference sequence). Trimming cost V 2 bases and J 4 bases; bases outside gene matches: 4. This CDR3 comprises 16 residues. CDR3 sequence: CASSQFGTSGYNEQFF. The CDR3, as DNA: TGTGCCAGCAGCCAATTCGGGACTAGCGGTTACAATGAGCAGTTCTTC.

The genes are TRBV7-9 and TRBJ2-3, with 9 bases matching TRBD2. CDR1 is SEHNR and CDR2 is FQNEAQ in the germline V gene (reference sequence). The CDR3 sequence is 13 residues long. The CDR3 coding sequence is TGTGCAACTAGCGGGTCTAGCACAGATACGCAGTATTTT. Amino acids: CATSGSSTDTQYF.

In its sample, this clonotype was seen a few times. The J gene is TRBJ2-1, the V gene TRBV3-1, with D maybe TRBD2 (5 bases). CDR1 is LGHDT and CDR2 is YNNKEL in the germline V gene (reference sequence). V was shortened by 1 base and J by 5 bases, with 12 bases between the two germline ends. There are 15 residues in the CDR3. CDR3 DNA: TGTGCCAGCAGCCAAGTGGACTCAAGAAACAATGAGCAGTTCTTC. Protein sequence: CASSQVDSRNNEQFF.

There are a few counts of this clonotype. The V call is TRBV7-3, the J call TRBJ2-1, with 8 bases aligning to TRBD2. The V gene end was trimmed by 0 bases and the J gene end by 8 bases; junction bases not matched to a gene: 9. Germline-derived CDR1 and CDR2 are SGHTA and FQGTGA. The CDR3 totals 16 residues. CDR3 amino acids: CASSLTSGIGAHEQFF. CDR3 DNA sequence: TGTGCCAGCAGCTTAACTAGCGGGATAGGTGCACATGAGCAGTTCTTC.

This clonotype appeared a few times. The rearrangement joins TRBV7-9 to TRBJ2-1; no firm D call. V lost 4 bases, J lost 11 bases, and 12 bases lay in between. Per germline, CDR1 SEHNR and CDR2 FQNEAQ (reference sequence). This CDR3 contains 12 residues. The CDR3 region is CASSSPWDQQFF. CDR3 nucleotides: TGTGCCAGCAGCTCACCTTGGGATCAGCAGTTCTTC.

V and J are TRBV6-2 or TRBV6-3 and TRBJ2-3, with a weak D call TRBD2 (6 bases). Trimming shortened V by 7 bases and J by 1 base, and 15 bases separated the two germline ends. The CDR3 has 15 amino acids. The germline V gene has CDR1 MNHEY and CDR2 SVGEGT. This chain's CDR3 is CASTHGTGGTDTQYF. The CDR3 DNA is TGTGCCAGCACCCACGGGACGGGGGGCACAGATACGCAGTATTTT.

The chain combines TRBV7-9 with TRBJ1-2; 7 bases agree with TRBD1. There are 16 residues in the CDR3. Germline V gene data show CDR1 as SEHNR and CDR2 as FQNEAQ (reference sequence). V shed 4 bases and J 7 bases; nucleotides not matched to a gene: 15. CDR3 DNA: TGTGCCAGCAGCTCCCCTTCGGGAGGGGGCCCTGTTGGCTACACCTTC. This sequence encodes CASSSPSGGGPVGYTF.

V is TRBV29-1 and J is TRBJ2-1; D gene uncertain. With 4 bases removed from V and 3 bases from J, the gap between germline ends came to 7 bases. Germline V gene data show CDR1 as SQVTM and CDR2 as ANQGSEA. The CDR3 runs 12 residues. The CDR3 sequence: CSVASNYNEQFF. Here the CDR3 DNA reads TGCAGCGTTGCGTCCAACTACAATGAGCAGTTCTTC.

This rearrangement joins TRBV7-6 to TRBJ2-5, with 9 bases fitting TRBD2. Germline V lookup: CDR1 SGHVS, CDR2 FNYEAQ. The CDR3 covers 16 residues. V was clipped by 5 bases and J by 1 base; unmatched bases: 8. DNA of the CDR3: TGTGCCAGCAGCACTCGAGCGGGGGGCCTCCAAGAGACCCAGTACTTC. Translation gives CASSTRAGGLQETQYF. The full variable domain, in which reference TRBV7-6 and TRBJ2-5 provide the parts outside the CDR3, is GAGVSQSPRYKVTKRGQDVALRCDPISGHVSLYWYRQALGQGPEFLTYFNYEAQQDKSGLPNDRFSAERPEGSISTLTIQRTEQRDSAMYRCASSTRAGGLQETQYFGPGTRLLVL.

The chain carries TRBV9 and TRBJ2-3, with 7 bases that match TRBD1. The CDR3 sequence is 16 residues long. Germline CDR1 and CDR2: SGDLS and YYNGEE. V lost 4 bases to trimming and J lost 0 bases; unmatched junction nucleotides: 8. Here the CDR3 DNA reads TGTGCCAGCAGCCCGAGACAGGGCACTAGCACAGATACGCAGTATTTT. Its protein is CASSPRQGTSTDTQYF.

For the CDR3, the DNA is TGTGCCAGCAGTTTCACAGCAGCTTATGGCTACACCTTC. This sequence encodes CASSFTAAYGYTF. The chain has TRBV28 and TRBJ1-2; D not certain. The V end lost 3 bases, the J end lost 5 bases, and 10 bases lay between the germline ends. Germline V gene lookup returns CDR1 MDHEN and CDR2 SYDVKM. The CDR3 has 13 residues.

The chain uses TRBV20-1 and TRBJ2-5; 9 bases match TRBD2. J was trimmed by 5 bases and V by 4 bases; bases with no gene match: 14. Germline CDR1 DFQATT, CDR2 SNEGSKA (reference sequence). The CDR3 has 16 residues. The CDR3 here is CSANSWRGGDGETQYF. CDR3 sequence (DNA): TGCAGTGCTAACTCTTGGCGGGGGGGAGATGGGGAGACCCAGTACTTC.

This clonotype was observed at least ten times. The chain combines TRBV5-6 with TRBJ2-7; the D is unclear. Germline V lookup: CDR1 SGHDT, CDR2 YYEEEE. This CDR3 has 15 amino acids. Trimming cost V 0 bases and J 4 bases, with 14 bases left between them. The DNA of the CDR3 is TGTGCCAGCAGCTTGGTGAGCGAAGTAAGATACGAGCAGTACTTC. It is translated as CASSLVSEVRYEQYF.

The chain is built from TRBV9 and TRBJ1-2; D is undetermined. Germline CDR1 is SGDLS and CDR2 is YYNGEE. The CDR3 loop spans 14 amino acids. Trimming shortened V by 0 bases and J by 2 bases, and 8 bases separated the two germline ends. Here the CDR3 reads CASSVDGQNYGYTF. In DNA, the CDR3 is TGTGCCAGCAGCGTAGATGGGCAGAACTATGGCTACACCTTC.

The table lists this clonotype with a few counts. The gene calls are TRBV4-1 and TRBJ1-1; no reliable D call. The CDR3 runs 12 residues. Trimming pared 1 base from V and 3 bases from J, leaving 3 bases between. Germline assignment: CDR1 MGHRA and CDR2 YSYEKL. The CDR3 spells CASSQGYTEAFF. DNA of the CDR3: TGCGCCAGCAGCCAAGGGTACACTGAAGCTTTCTTT.

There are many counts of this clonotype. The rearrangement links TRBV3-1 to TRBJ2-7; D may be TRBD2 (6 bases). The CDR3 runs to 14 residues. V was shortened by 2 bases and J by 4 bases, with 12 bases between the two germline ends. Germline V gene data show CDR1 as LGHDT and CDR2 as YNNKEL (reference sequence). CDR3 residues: CASSQLTGDYEQYF. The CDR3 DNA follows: TGTGCCAGCAGCCAACTAACGGGAGATTACGAGCAGTACTTC.

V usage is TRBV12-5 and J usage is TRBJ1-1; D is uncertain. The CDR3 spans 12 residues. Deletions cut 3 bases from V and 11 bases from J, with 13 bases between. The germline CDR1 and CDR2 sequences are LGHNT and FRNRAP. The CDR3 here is CASGLGRTVAFF. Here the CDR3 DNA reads TGTGCTAGTGGTTTAGGGCGTACGGTCGCTTTCTTT.

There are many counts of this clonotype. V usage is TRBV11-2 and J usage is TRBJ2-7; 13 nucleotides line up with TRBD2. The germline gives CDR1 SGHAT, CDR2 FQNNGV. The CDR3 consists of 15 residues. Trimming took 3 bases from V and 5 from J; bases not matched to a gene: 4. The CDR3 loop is CASSFLGTSGDEQYF. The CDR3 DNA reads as TGTGCCAGCAGCTTCCTAGGGACTAGCGGGGACGAGCAGTACTTC. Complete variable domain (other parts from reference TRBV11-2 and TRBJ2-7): EAGVAQSPRYKIIEKRQSVAFWCNPISGHATLYWYQQILGQGPKLLIQFQNNGVVDDSQLPKDRFSAERLKGVDSTLKIQPAKLEDSAVYLCASSFLGTSGDEQYFGPGTRLTVT.

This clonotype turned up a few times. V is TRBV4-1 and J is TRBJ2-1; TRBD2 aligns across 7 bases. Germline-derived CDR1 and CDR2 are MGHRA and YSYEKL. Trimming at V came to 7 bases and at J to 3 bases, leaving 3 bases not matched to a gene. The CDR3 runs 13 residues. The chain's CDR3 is CASKGGSYNEQFF. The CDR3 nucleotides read TGCGCCAGCAAGGGAGGGAGCTACAATGAGCAGTTCTTC.

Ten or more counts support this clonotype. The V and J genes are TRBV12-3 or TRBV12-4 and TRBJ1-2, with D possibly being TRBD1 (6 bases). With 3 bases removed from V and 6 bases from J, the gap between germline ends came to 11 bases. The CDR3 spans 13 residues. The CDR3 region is CASSFWAGDGYTF. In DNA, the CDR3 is TGTGCCAGCAGTTTTTGGGCAGGGGATGGCTACACCTTC.

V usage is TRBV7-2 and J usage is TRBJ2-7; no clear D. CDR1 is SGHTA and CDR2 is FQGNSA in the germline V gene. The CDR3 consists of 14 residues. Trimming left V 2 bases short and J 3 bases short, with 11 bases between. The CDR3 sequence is CASSLIGQYYEQYF. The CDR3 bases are TGTGCCAGCAGCTTAATCGGCCAGTACTACGAGCAGTACTTC.

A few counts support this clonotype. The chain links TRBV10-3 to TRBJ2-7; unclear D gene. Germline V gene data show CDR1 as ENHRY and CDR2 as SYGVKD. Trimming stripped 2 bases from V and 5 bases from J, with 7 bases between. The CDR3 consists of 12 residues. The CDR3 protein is CAISEADHEQYF. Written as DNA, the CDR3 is TGTGCCATCAGTGAGGCCGACCACGAGCAGTACTTC.